The T cell receptor beta chain under discussion was sequenced for a study of graft-versus-host responses after intestinal transplantation. The wider study: Among the recipients, all got anti-thymocyte globulin induction and then tacrolimus and steroids for around three years.

The authors seeded 200,000 CFSE-labeled responder cells together with 200,000 irradiated stimulator cells tagged with violet dye. Cell sorting after the reaction yielded proliferating CFSE-low CD3+CD4+ and CD3+CD8+ responders. Sequencing used immunoSEQ multiplex PCR; TCRdb keeps in-frame clones, though not all of them. The data hold thousands of clones, with approximately 33% observed a single time. This clone was detected only a few times. V was pared by 5 bases and J by 2 bases, with 8 bases of the junction left unmatched. The CDR3 spans 16 residues. Germline CDR1 reads PRHDT; CDR2 reads FYEKMQ (reference sequence).

The sample was alloreactive CD8+ T cells from a mixed lymphocyte reaction culture, taken before transplantation. Stated subset: CFSE-low proliferating T cells sorted from approximately 6-day pre-transplant mixed lymphocyte reaction (GvH or HvG direction). This clonotype originated in a human patient who was an organ donor for intestinal transplantation. The rearrangement links TRBV13 to TRBJ2-1, with 8 bases identical to TRBD2. The CDR3 DNA is TGTGCCAGCAGCCCAGCCACGGGGGGGCCCTACAATGAGCAGTTCTTC. Its protein is CASSPATGGPYNEQFF.